One and the same sample provided the 5 T cell receptor beta chains below, sequenced in a study of T-cell reconstitution after alpha-beta-depleted transplantation in children. The authors prepared the TCRbeta library with unique molecular identifiers. Via MiXCR, TCRdb re-called the PCR reads, giving one row per CDR3 protein. The sample consists of hundreds of thousands of distinct CDR3 sequences, more than 15% of them appearing once. Sequenced here: PBMCs, mostly from graft donor cells, sampled 360 days after TCRalphabeta/CD19-depleted stem cell transplant. The source is a male patient aged 2 to 10 who had a stem cell transplant for acute lymphoblastic leukemia, so the T cells may come from the graft donor.

The chain recombines TRBV11-3 with TRBJ2-7; 8 bases are a match to TRBD1. This CDR3 has 13 amino acids. The V and J ends lost 5 bases and 5 bases, in that order; junction bases with no gene match: 5. The germline V gene encodes CDR1 SGHNT and CDR2 YENEEA. The CDR3: CASSVGQGDEQYF. The CDR3 bases are TGTGCCAGCAGCGTCGGACAGGGAGACGAGCAGTACTTC.

The V gene is TRBV5-1, the J gene TRBJ2-3; 10 positions agree with TRBD2. CDR3 length: 17 amino acids. Trimming at V came to 4 bases and at J to 0 bases, leaving 8 bases not matched to a gene. The germline V gene has CDR1 SGHRS and CDR2 YFSETQ. Written as DNA, the CDR3 is TGCGCCAGCAGCGTGGAGGGACTAGCGAGTAGCACAGATACGCAGTATTTT. This sequence encodes CASSVEGLASSTDTQYF.

This clonotype occurred a few times. This chain uses TRBV5-4 with TRBJ2-5; 7 nucleotides align to TRBD2. V shed 2 bases and J 3 bases; nucleotides not matched to a gene: 7. The CDR3 covers 15 residues. Germline V gene lookup returns CDR1 SGHNT and CDR2 YYREEE (reference sequence). The DNA of the CDR3 is TGTGCCAGCAGCTTACGGGGCCTAGCGGAAGAGACCCAGTACTTC. It specifies CASSLRGLAEETQYF.

In this sample, this clonotype turned up a few times. This chain connects TRBV14 to TRBJ2-1, with TRBD2 as a possible D gene (6 bases). Germline V gives CDR1 SGHDN, CDR2 FVKESK. This CDR3 is 14 amino acids long. Trimming cost V 2 bases and J 4 bases, with 9 bases left between them. CDR3 nucleotide sequence: TGTGCCAGCAGCCAACCTAGCGTGTACAATGAGCAGTTCTTC. It encodes CASSQPSVYNEQFF.

This clonotype occurred a few times. The CDR3 nucleotides are TGTGCCAGCAGTTTAGAATTGGGGAGATACGAGCAGTACTTC. Translating gives CASSLELGRYEQYF. The genes are TRBV27 and TRBJ2-7; weak D call: TRBD2 (5 bases). The CDR3 runs 14 residues. V dropped 2 bases and J dropped 4 bases, with 12 bases sitting between them. From germline, CDR1 is MNHEY and CDR2 SMNVEV (reference sequence).